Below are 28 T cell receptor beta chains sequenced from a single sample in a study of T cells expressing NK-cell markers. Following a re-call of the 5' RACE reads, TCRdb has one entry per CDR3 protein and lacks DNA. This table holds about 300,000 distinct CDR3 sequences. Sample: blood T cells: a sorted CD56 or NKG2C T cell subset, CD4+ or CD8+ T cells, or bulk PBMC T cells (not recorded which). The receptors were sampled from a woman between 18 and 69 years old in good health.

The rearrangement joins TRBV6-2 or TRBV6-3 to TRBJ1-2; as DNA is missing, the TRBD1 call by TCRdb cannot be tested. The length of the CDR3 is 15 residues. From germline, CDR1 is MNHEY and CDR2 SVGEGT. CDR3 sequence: CASSNRQGAPYGYTF.

CDR3 sequence: CSASLGSQNTGELFF. The chain has TRBV20-1 and TRBJ2-2; as DNA is missing, the TRBD1 call by TCRdb cannot be tested. Per germline, CDR1 DFQATT and CDR2 SNEGSKA (reference sequence). CDR3 length: 15 amino acids.

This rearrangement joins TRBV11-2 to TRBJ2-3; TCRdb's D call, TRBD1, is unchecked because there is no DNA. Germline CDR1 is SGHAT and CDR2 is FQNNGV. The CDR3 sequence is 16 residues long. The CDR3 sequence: CASTPLRGRRTDTQYF.

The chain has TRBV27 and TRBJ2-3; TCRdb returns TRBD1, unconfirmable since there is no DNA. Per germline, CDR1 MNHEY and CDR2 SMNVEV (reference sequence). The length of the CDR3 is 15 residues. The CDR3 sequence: CASSFVQGRADTQYF.

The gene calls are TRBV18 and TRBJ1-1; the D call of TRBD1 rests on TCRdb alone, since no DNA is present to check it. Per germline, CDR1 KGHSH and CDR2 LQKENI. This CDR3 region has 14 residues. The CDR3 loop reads CASSGTDWGTEAFF.

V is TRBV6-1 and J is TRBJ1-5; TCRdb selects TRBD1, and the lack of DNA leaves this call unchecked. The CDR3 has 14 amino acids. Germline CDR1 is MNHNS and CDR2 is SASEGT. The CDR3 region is CASRPPGGTQPQHF.

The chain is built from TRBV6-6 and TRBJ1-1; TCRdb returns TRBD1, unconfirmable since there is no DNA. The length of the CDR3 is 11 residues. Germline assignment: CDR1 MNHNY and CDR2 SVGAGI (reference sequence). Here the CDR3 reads CAGRGNTEAFF.

CDR3 residues: CASSQGQLDSQYF. The chain is built from TRBV4-3 and TRBJ2-5; no DNA is available, so the TRBD2 call from TCRdb remains unchecked. Germline V gives CDR1 LGHNA, CDR2 YSLEER. This CDR3 spans 13 amino acids.

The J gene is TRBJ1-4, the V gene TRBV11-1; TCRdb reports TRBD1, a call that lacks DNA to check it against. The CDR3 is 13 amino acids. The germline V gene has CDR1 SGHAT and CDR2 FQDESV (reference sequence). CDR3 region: CASSRDRREKLFF.

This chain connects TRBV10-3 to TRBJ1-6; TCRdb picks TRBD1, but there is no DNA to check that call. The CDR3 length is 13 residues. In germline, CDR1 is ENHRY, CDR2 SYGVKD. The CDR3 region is CAIMAGGNSPLHF.

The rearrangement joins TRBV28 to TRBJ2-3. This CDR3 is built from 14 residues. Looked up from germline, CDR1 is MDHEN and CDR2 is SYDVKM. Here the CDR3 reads CASIDLVGGDTQYF. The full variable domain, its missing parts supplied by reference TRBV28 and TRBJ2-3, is DVKVTQSSRYLVKRTGEKVFLECVQDMDHENMFWYRQDPGLGLRLIYFSYDVKMKEKGDIPEGYSVSREKKERFSLILESASTNQTSMYLCASIDLVGGDTQYFGPGTRLTVL.

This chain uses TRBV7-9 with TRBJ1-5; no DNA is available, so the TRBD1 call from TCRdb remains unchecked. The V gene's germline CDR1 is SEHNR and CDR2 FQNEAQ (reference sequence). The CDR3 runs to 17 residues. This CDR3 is CASSRDRGGSSNQPQHF.

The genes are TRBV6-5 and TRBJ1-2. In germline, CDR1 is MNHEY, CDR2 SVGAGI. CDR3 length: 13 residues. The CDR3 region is CASSYRVGYGYTF.

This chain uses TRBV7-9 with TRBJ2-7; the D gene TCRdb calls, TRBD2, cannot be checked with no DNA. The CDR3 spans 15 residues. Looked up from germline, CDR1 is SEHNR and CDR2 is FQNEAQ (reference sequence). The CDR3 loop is CASRESTSGSGEQYF.

CDR3: CSARASPDSYEQYF. The J gene is TRBJ2-7, the V gene TRBV20-1; TCRdb gives TRBD2 as the D gene, but with no DNA this cannot be confirmed. Germline CDR1 is DFQATT and CDR2 is SNEGSKA (reference sequence). This CDR3 comprises 14 residues.

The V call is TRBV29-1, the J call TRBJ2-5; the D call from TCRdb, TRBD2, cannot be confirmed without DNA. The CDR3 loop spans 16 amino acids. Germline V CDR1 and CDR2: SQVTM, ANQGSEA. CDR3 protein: CSVGGLERGFQETQYF.

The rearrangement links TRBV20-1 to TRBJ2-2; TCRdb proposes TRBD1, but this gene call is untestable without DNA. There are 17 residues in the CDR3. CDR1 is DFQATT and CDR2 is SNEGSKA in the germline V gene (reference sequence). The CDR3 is CSARLTGTGGHTGELFF.

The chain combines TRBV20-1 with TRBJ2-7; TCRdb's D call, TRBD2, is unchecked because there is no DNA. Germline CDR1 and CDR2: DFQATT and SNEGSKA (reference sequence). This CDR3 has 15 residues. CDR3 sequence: CSARDRLAGIYEQYF.

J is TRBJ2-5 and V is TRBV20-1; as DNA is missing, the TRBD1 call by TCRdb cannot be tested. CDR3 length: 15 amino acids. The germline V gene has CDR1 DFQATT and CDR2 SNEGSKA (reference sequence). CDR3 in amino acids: CSARPPGQGQQTQYF.

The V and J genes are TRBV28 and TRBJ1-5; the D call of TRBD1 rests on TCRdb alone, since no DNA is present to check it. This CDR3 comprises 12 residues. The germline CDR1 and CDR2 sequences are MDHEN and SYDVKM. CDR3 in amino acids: CASSSPLQPQHF.

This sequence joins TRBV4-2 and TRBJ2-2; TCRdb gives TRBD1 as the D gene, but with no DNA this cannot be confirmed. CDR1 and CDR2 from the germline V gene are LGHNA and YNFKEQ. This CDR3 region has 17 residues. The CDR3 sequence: CASSQFNRGANTGELFF.

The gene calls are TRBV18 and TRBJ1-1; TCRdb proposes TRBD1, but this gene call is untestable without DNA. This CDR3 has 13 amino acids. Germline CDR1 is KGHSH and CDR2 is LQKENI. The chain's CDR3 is CASSGGQYTEAFF.

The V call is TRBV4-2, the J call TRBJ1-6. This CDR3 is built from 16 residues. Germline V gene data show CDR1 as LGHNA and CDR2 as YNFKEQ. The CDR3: CASSQDVSSYNSPLHF.

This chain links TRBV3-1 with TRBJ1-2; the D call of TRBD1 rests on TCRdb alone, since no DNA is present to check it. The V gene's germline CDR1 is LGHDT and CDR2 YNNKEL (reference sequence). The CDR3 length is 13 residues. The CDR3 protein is CASSQDWGSGYTF.

The CDR3 sequence: CASSRQGAYTGELFF. The rearrangement joins TRBV4-1 to TRBJ2-2; absent DNA, TCRdb's TRBD1 call cannot be checked. The CDR3 has 15 amino acids. Looked up from germline, CDR1 is MGHRA and CDR2 is YSYEKL.

The chain's CDR3 is CSADLASEQYF. The V and J genes are TRBV20-1 and TRBJ2-7. From germline, CDR1 is DFQATT and CDR2 SNEGSKA (reference sequence). This CDR3 is 11 amino acids long.

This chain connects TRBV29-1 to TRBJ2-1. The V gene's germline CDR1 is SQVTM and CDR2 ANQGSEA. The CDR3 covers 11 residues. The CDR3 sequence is CSVDTTNEQFF.

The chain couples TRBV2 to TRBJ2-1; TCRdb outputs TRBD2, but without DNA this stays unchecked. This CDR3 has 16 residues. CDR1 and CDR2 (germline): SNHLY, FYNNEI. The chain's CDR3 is CASIGAGGPNYNEQFF.